This paragraph covers one T cell receptor beta chain sequence. Its specific antigen is unknown. Per-base qualities were not stored, and no clone one base away is much larger. This entry belongs to a study of OX40 agonist ivuxolimab in advanced cancers. Context from the whole study: Ivuxolimab was a fully human IgG2 agonistic monoclonal antibody targeting the costimulatory receptor OX40 (CD134). Partial responses occurred in three dose-escalation patients: two with cutaneous melanoma and one with hepatocellular carcinoma. In the dose-escalation cohort, more than 80% of patients were male, and the mean age was around 60 years with a range of about 20 to 80. Intravenous ivuxolimab was administered to patients every 2 weeks at six dose levels: 0.01, 0.1, 0.3, 1.5, 3 and 10 mg/kg. Prior anti-PD-1, anti-PD-L1 or anti-CTLA-4 therapy was permitted, and about two fifths of dose-escalation patients had received checkpoint inhibitors. Among the approximately 54 dose-escalation patients, approximately 20 had hepatocellular carcinoma, 15 or so melanoma, 9 renal cell carcinoma and 9 head and neck cancer. Peripheral TCRbeta sequencing was intended to test whether TCR sequence diversity was altered and clonal T-cell expansion was caused by ivuxolimab. The monotherapy dose-escalation portion (N of about 57 patients) of the phase I ivuxolimab trial is reported in the paper. General findings and caveats noted by the study authors: After ivuxolimab, expanded clones were on average more numerous among CD8+ T cells than among CD4+ T cells. In the 0.1-3.0 mg/kg groups, partial responders had among the lowest normalized peripheral clonal expansion, particularly in CD8+ T cells. Clonal expansion of both CD4+ and CD8+ blood T cells was observed from baseline to week 6 at doses 0.1 to 3.0 mg/kg. Low levels of normalized T-cell clonal expansion were also seen in some patients who did not respond. The antigen specificity of the peripheral T cells that underwent clonal expansion was not determined.

Genomic DNA was isolated from the sorted cells so that the TCRbeta CDR3 region could be sequenced. The immunoSEQ Assay was used to sequence the TCRbeta CDR3 regions. The immuneACCESS repertoire file appears here via TCRdb, limited to in-frame rearrangements. These files lack a portion of the clones; in checked studies, under half of the deficit traces to unresolved V genes, and the cause of the others is not known. The sample data list about 49,000 clones, and around 85% of these were observed just once. The ten largest account for about 20% of the sample. Patients with a history of autoimmune disease or receiving systemic immunosuppression were excluded from the trial. Peripheral blood for TCR sequencing was collected from all dose cohorts at baseline, on cycle 4 day 1, and on cycle 7 day 1. Samples were obtained from an open-label, multicenter, first-in-human phase I dose-escalation trial of ivuxolimab. Adults with locally advanced or metastatic melanoma, renal cell, hepatocellular, or head and neck squamous cell carcinoma were enrolled in the trial. CD4+ and CD8+ T cells were sorted separately from peripheral blood before TCR sequencing.

This TCR derives from an adult with an advanced solid tumor such as melanoma, head and neck, liver or kidney cancer. The sample in question was CD4+ or CD8+ T cells sorted from blood, obtained in a trial of the OX40 agonist ivuxolimab.

The CDR3 protein sequence reads: CASEVVAKNQPQHF. The bases are TGTGCCAGCGAAGTCGTAGCAAAAAATCAGCCCCAGCATTTT. This chain joins TRBV6-1 to TRBJ1-5, with the D gene uncertain. There are 14 amino acids in the CDR3, from cysteine to phenylalanine inclusive. Solely the CDR3 DNA is kept, with 42 bases framed from the first base. The germline V gene gives CDR1 as MNHNS and CDR2 as SASEGT. The V end loses 8 bases and the J end loses 4 bases, and a stretch of 15 bases separates them.